This T cell receptor beta chain was found in a study of CD8+CD57+ T cells in acquired aplastic anemia. Overall study context: Across the sorted CD4+ and CD8+ cells, DNA amounts averaged about 3.1 ug. Study-level points and caveats: The number of CD8+ CDR3 sequences shared by patients and controls was twenty-nine. In CD8+ cells, Simpson's diversity showed no significant difference between patients and controls.

The germline CDR1 and CDR2 sequences are DFQATT and SNEGSKA (reference sequence). Trimming took off 1 base at V and 11 bases at J, with 13 bases between the two ends. This CDR3 spans 12 amino acids. Only patients with CD8+CD57+ cell expansion on flow cytometry were chosen for sequencing. There was no therapy given to any patient before the blood sampling took place. Genomic DNA served as template for TCR beta VDJ and CDR3 profiling. TCRdb re-called the reads with MiXCR, one entry per CDR3 protein. The sample has roughly 170,000 distinct CDR3 sequences; 48% are singletons. This clonotype was observed a few times. The target antigen is unknown. A much larger clone differs by one base, so this may be a read error.

The source of this sequence is a human donor with aplastic anemia. The V and J genes are TRBV20-1 and TRBJ2-3; D unresolved. The sample taken for sequencing was sorted CD4+, CD8+, or CD8+CD57+ T cells (not recorded which) from PBMCs. The CDR3 sequence: CSARGDQSRQYF. CDR3 nucleotides: TGCAGTGCTAGAGGTGACCAGTCCCGGCAGTATTTT.